Below, 21 T cell receptor beta chains from the same sample are listed, as sequenced in a study of control samples from healthy donors and cancer patients (dated by TCRdb to between 2020 and 2021). Library generation was performed with the immunoSEQ multiplex PCR assay. This is the immuneACCESS table as TCRdb keeps it, with only in-frame sequences that have V and J called. A part of the clones is gone; compared with another copy, unresolved V genes explain less than half, and the rest is unexplained. Within this sample are 70,000 to 85,000 clones, with 70% to 85% of them counted one time only. The biggest ten clones account for roughly 12% of the sample. The sequenced material came from PBMCs. The receptor source for this set is a man in his sixties with head and neck cancer.

The V gene is TRBV13, the J gene TRBJ2-7, with D possibly being TRBD2 (5 bases). Germline values: CDR1 PRHDT, CDR2 FYEKMQ (reference sequence). This CDR3 has 15 residues. Trimming took 5 bases from V and 0 from J, leaving 14 bases between them. In nucleotides, the CDR3 is TGTGCCAGCAGCCCCGGGCTAGCCAACTCCTACGAGCAGTACTTC. This sequence encodes CASSPGLANSYEQYF.

The rearrangement uses TRBV5-1 and TRBJ2-7; D not resolved. This CDR3 has 13 residues. V was cut by 5 bases and J by 7 bases, with 16 bases left in between. CDR1 and CDR2 from the germline V gene are SGHRS and YFSETQ. CDR3 in amino acids: CASSRYDLREQYF. Written as DNA, the CDR3 is TGCGCCAGCAGTCGTTACGACCTCCGGGAGCAGTACTTC.

The chain recombines TRBV27 with TRBJ2-7; 8 bases are a match to TRBD1. The J segment lost 5 bases and the V segment lost 9 bases, leaving 12 bases of the junction unmatched. Germline V lookup: CDR1 MNHEY, CDR2 SMNVEV (reference sequence). This CDR3 is built from 14 residues. The CDR3 sequence is CASLFPGQAHEQYF. Here the CDR3 DNA reads TGTGCCAGTTTATTCCCGGGACAGGCCCACGAGCAGTACTTC.

This chain connects TRBV14 to TRBJ2-7, with a weak D call TRBD2 (6 bases). Germline V gives CDR1 SGHDN, CDR2 FVKESK. This CDR3 is 13 amino acids long. V lost 1 base and J 6 bases, leaving 10 bases between the germline ends. The CDR3 DNA reads as TGTGCCAGCAGCCAAGTGGTCGGGGGCGAGCAGTACTTC. It is translated as CASSQVVGGEQYF.

Worth noting for this clone: At one boundary the junction diverges from the germline segment, which might be a read error. The CDR3 loop is CASSLGTYEQCF. In DNA form, the CDR3 reads TGTGCCAGCAGCTTAGGAACCTACGAGCAGTGCTTC. The genes are TRBV7-9 and TRBJ2-7; D ambiguous. This CDR3 comprises 12 residues. Germline V gene data show CDR1 as SEHNR and CDR2 as FQNEAQ (reference sequence).

CDR3 in amino acids: CASLMGGISTDTQYF. In DNA, the CDR3 is TGTGCCAGCCTTATGGGGGGGATTTCCACAGATACGCAGTATTTT. The chain links TRBV6-6 to TRBJ2-3; 7 nucleotides agree with TRBD2. Unmatched junction bases numbered 10, after V lost 8 bases and J lost 2 bases. Germline values: CDR1 MNHNY, CDR2 SVGAGI (reference sequence). The CDR3 extends over 15 amino acids.

CDR3 DNA: TGCAGCGTTGTGGTCCGGGGGTTTGGCACTGAAGCTTTCTTT. Protein product: CSVVVRGFGTEAFF. The rearrangement joins TRBV29-1 to TRBJ1-1; possible D gene TRBD1, 5 bases. The V gene's germline CDR1 is SQVTM and CDR2 ANQGSEA. This CDR3 region has 14 residues. The germline V and J ends were trimmed by 4 bases and 4 bases, with 16 bases remaining between them.

The chain is built from TRBV28 and TRBJ2-7; D possibly corresponds to TRBD1 (6 bases). The CDR3 length is 15 residues. Germline values: CDR1 MDHEN, CDR2 SYDVKM. V lost 5 bases and J lost 2, with 16 bases in between. The CDR3 nucleotides are TGTGCCAGCAGTCCTACAGGGATCGCCGCCTACGAGCAGTACTTC. This encodes CASSPTGIAAYEQYF.

This clone was seen a single time. The chain combines TRBV11-2 with TRBJ2-7; TRBD1 matches 7 bases. Germline V gene lookup returns CDR1 SGHAT and CDR2 FQNNGV. The CDR3 has 15 residues. The junction had 10 bases not matched to a gene; V was cut back by 4 bases and J by 4 bases. CDR3 in amino acids: CASSSTGTLGYEQYF. The CDR3 DNA reads TGTGCCAGCAGCTCGACAGGGACGTTGGGATACGAGCAGTACTTC.

The V call is TRBV27, the J call TRBJ2-5; D may correspond to TRBD1 or TRBD2 (5 bases each). The length of the CDR3 is 13 residues. The V gene lost 3 bases and the J gene lost 5 bases, with 10 bases spanning the gap. Germline assignment: CDR1 MNHEY and CDR2 SMNVEV (reference sequence). The CDR3 coding sequence is TGTGCCAGCAGTTTCTTAGGGACCGAGACCCAGTACTTC. Its protein product is CASSFLGTETQYF.

The chain has TRBV5-1 and TRBJ2-5, with 7 bases identical to TRBD2. The CDR3 length is 18 residues. Trimming took 3 bases from V and 5 from J; bases not matched to a gene: 19. Per the germline V gene, CDR1 is SGHRS and CDR2 is YFSETQ. This CDR3 is CASSWPNLGGGRLETQYF. CDR3 sequence (DNA): TGCGCCAGCAGCTGGCCCAACCTGGGGGGAGGGCGCTTGGAGACCCAGTACTTC.

This chain links TRBV29-1 with TRBJ2-3; D call uncertain. CDR3 length: 11 amino acids. V was cut by 8 bases and J by 3 bases, with 9 bases left in between. Germline CDR1 is SQVTM and CDR2 is ANQGSEA. Here the CDR3 DNA reads TGCAGCCTTGGCACTACAGATACGCAGTATTTT. It specifies CSLGTTDTQYF.

This clone was counted between two and nine times. The J gene is TRBJ1-3, the V gene TRBV30; D gene unclear. Deletions cut 5 bases from V and 0 bases from J, with 11 bases between. There are 14 residues in the CDR3. Looked up from germline, CDR1 is GTSNPN and CDR2 is SVGIG (reference sequence). The CDR3 region is CAWEGRASGNTIYF. In DNA, the CDR3 is TGTGCCTGGGAAGGACGAGCCTCTGGAAACACCATATATTTT. Supplemented by reference TRBV30 and TRBJ1-3, the full variable domain reads SQTIHQWPATLVQPVGSPLSLECTVEGTSNPNLYWYRQAAGRGLQLLFYSVGIGQISSEVPQNLSASRPQDRQFILSSKKLLLSDSGFYLCAWEGRASGNTIYFGEGSWLTVV.

This clone has just a few counts. The chain couples TRBV6-4 to TRBJ1-1; D gene unclear. The V gene lost 6 bases and the J gene lost 1 base, with 9 bases spanning the gap. The CDR3 extends over 13 amino acids. Germline loops: CDR1 MRHNA, CDR2 SNTAGT. The CDR3 spells CASRKEENTEAFF. The CDR3 nucleotides are TGTGCCAGCAGGAAGGAAGAGAACACTGAAGCTTTCTTT.

This chain joins TRBV6-5 and TRBJ1-2; tentative D call: TRBD1 (5 bases). CDR1 and CDR2 from the germline V gene are MNHEY and SVGAGI. Trimming cost V 7 bases and J 4 bases, with 13 bases left between them. This CDR3 has 13 residues. The CDR3 loop reads CASTVDSGYGYTF. The CDR3, as DNA: TGTGCCAGCACCGTAGACAGCGGCTATGGCTACACCTTC.

The chain has TRBV30 and TRBJ1-4; D is perhaps TRBD1 (5 bases). The CDR3 length is 13 residues. V was cut by 3 bases and J by 8 bases, with 13 bases left in between. Germline-derived CDR1 and CDR2 are GTSNPN and SVGIG (reference sequence). CDR3 residues: CAWRAMGVEKLFF. CDR3 sequence (DNA): TGTGCCTGGAGGGCCATGGGGGTAGAAAAACTGTTTTTT.

The gene calls are TRBV28 and TRBJ2-7; the match to TRBD2 covers 7 bases. Trimming took 7 bases from V and 6 from J; bases not matched to a gene: 3. The germline V gene encodes CDR1 MDHEN and CDR2 SYDVKM. The length of the CDR3 is 11 residues. CDR3 coding DNA: TGTGCCAGCAAGGGAGGGTCCGAGCAGTACTTC. Its translation is CASKGGSEQYF.

The chain combines TRBV18 with TRBJ2-7, with D perhaps TRBD1 (5 bases). Germline V gene lookup returns CDR1 KGHSH and CDR2 LQKENI. Trimming took off 4 bases at V and 6 bases at J, with 10 bases between the two ends. The CDR3 has 12 amino acids. CDR3: CASSLRGGEQYF. DNA of the CDR3: TGTGCCAGCTCACTAAGGGGCGGCGAGCAGTACTTC.

The gene calls are TRBV12-3 or TRBV12-4 and TRBJ1-2; D is possibly TRBD1 (5 bases). The CDR3 has 13 amino acids. V lost 5 bases and J 4 bases, leaving 11 bases between the germline ends. The CDR3 spells CASSPGHGYGYTF. The CDR3 DNA follows: TGTGCCAGCAGTCCCGGACATGGCTATGGCTACACCTTC.

The chain joins TRBV19 to TRBJ1-5; a weak D match, TRBD1 (6 bases). The CDR3 totals 12 residues. Trimming shortened V by 7 bases and J by 5 bases, and 9 bases separated the two germline ends. The germline CDR1 and CDR2 sequences are LNHDA and SQIVND (reference sequence). The CDR3 nucleotides read TGTGCCAGTAATAGGGGGGATCAGCCCCAGCATTTT. Residues: CASNRGDQPQHF.

The rearrangement links TRBV4-1 to TRBJ2-3, with D unclear. V lost 3 bases and J lost 3, with 16 bases in between. Germline-derived CDR1 and CDR2 are MGHRA and YSYEKL. The CDR3 sequence is 16 residues long. For the CDR3, the DNA is TGCGCCAGCAGCCAGGTAGATTTGATCTGGACAGATACGCAGTATTTT. It codes for CASSQVDLIWTDTQYF.